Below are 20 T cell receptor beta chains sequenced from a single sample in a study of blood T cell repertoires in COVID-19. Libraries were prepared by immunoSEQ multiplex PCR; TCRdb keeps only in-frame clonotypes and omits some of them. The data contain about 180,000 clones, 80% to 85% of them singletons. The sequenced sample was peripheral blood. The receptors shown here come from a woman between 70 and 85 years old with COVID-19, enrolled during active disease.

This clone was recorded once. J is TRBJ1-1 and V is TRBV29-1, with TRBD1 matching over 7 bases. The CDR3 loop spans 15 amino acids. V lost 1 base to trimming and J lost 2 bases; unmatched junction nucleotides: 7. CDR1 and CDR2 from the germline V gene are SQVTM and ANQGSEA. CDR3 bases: TGCAGCGTTGAAGGAACCCGGGACAGAAACACTGAAGCTTTCTTT. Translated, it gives CSVEGTRDRNTEAFF.

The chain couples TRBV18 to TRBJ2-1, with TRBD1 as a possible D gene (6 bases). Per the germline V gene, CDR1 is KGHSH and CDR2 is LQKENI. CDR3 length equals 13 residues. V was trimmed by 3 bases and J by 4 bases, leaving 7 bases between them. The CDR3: CASSPGQYNEQFF. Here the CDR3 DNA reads TGTGCCAGCTCACCGGGACAATACAATGAGCAGTTCTTC.

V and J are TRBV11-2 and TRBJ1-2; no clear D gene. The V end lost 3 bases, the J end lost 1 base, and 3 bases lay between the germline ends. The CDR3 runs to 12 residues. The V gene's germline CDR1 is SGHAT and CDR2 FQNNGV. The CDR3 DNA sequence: TGTGCCAGCAGCTTGAGTAACTATGGCTACACCTTC. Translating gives CASSLSNYGYTF.

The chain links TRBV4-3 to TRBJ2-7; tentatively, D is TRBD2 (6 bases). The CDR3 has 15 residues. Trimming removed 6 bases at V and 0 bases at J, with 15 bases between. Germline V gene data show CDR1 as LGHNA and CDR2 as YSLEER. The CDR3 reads CASSRTGGDSYEQYF. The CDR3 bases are TGCGCCAGCAGTCGGACTGGAGGGGACTCCTACGAGCAGTACTTC.

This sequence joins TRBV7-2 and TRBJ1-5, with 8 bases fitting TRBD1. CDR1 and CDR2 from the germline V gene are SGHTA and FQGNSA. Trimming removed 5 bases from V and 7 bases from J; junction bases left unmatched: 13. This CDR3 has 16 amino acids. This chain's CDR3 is CASSLQQGVGSQPQHF. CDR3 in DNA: TGTGCCAGCAGCCTTCAACAGGGGGTGGGCTCGCAGCCCCAGCATTTT.

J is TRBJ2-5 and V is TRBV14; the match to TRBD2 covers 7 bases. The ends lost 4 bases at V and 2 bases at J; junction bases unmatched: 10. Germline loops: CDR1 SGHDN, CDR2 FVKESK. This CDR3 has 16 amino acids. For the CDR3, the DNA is TGTGCCAGCAGCCCTGGCCGAGCTAGCGGACAAGAGACCCAGTACTTC. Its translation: CASSPGRASGQETQYF.

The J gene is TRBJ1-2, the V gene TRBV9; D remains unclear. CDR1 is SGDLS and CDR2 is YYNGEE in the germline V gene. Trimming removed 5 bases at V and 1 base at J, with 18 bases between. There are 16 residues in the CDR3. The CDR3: CASSLFTRPGNYGYTF. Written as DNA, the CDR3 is TGTGCCAGCAGTCTTTTTACACGGCCGGGTAACTATGGCTACACCTTC.

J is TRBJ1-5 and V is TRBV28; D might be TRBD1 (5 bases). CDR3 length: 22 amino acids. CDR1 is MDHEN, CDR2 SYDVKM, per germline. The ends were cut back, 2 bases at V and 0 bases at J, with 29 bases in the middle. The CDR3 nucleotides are TGTGCCAGCAGTTTAAGTAGGGAGGGGTTCAAAGCGTTTAGCTATAGCAATCAGCCCCAGCATTTT. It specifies CASSLSREGFKAFSYSNQPQHF.

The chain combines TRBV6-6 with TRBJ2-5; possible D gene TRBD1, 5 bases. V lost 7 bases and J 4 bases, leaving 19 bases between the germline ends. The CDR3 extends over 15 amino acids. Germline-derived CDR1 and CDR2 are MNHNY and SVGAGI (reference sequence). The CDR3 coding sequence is TGTGCCAGCAATTCCCGGACAAGGGATGGAGAGACCCAGTACTTC. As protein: CASNSRTRDGETQYF.

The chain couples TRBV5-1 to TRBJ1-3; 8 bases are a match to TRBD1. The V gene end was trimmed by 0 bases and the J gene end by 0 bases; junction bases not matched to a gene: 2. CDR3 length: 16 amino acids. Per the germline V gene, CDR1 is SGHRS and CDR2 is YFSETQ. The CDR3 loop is CASSLVGQGSGNTIYF. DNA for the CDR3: TGCGCCAGCAGCTTGGTCGGACAGGGCTCTGGAAACACCATATATTTT.

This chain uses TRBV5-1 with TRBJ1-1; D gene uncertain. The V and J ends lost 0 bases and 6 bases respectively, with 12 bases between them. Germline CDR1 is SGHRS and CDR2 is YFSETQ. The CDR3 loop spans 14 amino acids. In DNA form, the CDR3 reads TGCGCCAGCAGCTTGGGGCCGGGTAGTCCTGAAGCTTTCTTT. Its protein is CASSLGPGSPEAFF.

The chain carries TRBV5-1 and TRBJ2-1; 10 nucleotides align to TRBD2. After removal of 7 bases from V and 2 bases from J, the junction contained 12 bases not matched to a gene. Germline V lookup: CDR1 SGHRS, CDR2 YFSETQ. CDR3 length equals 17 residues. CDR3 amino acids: CASGRSIAGGAYNEQFF. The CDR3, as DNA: TGCGCCAGCGGCAGATCGATAGCGGGAGGTGCCTACAATGAGCAGTTCTTC.

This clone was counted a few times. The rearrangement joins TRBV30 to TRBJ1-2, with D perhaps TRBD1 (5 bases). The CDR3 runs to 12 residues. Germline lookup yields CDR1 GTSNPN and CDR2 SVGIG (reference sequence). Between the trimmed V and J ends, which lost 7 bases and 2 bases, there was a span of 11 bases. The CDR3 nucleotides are TGTGCCTCGACGGGGGAGAACTATGGCTACACCTTC. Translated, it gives CASTGENYGYTF.

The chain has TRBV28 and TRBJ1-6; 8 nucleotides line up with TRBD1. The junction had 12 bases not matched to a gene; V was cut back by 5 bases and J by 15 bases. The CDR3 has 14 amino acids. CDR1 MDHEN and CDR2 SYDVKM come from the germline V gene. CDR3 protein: CASSTRKTGEILHF. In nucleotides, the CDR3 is TGTGCCAGCAGTACCCGAAAGACAGGGGAGATCCTCCACTTT.

DNA for the CDR3: TGTGCCTGGAGGGAGGGGTTTGTCGGGCAGTACTTC. Its protein product is CAWREGFVGQYF. The gene calls are TRBV30 and TRBJ2-7; possible D gene TRBD2, 6 bases. The V gene's germline CDR1 is GTSNPN and CDR2 SVGIG (reference sequence). The length of the CDR3 is 12 residues. Trimming stripped 3 bases from V and 9 bases from J, with 15 bases between. Full variable domain (remainder filled in from reference TRBV30 and TRBJ2-7): SQTIHQWPATLVQPVGSPLSLECTVEGTSNPNLYWYRQAAGRGLQLLFYSVGIGQISSEVPQNLSASRPQDRQFILSSKKLLLSDSGFYLCAWREGFVGQYFGPGTRLTVT.

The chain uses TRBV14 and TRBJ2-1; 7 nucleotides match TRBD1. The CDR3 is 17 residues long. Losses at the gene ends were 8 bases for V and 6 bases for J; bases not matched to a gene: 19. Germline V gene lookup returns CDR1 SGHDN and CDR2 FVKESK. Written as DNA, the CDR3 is TGTGCCAGCCAATCAGCACAGGGGTCGGGCAGGGGCAATGAGCAGTTCTTC. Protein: CASQSAQGSGRGNEQFF. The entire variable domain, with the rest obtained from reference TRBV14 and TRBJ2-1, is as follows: EAGVTQFPSHSVIEKGQTVTLRCDPISGHDNLYWYRRVMGKEIKFLLHFVKESKQDESGMPNNRFLAERTGGTYSTLKVQPAELEDSGVYFCASQSAQGSGRGNEQFFGPGTRLTVL.

For the CDR3, the DNA is TGTGCCACCAGCAGAGATCGGGACGAGCAGTACTTC. Amino acids: CATSRDRDEQYF. The rearrangement uses TRBV15 and TRBJ2-7, with D uncertain. V was shortened by 0 bases and J by 5 bases, with 5 bases between the two germline ends. Germline V CDR1 and CDR2: LNHNV, YYDKDF (reference sequence). The CDR3 sequence is 12 residues long.

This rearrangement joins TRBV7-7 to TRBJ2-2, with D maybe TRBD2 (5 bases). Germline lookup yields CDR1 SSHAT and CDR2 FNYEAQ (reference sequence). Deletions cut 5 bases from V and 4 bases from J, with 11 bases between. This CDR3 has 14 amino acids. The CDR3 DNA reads TGTGCCAGCAGCCGGGATAGGCCCACCGGGGAGCTGTTTTTT. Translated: CASSRDRPTGELFF.

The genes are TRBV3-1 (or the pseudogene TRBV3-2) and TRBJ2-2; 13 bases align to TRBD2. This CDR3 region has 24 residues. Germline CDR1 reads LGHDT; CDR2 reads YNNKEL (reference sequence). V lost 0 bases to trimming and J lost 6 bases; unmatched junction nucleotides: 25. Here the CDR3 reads CASSQEMEWIKMEGLAGNAGELFF. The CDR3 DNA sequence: TGTGCCAGCAGCCAAGAAATGGAATGGATTAAAATGGAGGGACTAGCGGGAAATGCCGGGGAGCTGTTTTTT.

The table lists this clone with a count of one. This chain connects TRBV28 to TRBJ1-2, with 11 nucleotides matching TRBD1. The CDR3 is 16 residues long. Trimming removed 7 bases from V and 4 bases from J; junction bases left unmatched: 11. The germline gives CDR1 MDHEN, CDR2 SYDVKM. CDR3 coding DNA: TGTGCCAGCAAATGGGGCCCGGGACAGGGGGGCTATGGCTACACCTTC. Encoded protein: CASKWGPGQGGYGYTF.